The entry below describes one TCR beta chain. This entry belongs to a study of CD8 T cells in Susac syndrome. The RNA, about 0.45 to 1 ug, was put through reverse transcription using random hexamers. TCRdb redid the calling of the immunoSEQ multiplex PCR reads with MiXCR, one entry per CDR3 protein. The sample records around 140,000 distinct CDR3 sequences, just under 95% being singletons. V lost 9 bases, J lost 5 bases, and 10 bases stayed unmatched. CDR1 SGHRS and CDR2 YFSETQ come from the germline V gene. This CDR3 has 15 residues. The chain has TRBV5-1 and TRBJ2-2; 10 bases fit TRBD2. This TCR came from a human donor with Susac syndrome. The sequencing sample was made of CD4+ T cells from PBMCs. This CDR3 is CATSTSGIFTGELFF. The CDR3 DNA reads TGCGCCACGTCCACTAGCGGGATTTTTACCGGGGAGCTGTTTTTT.